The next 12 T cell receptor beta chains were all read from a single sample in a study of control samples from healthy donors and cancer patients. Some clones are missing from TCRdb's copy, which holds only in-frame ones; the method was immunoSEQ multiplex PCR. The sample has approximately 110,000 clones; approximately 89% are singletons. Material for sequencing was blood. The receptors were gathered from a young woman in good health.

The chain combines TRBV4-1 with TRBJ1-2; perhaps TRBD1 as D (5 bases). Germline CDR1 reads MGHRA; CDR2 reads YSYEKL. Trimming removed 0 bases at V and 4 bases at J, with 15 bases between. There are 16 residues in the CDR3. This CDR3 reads CASSQERQGNIYGYTF. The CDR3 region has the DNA TGCGCCAGCAGCCAAGAGCGCCAGGGAAATATCTATGGCTACACCTTC.

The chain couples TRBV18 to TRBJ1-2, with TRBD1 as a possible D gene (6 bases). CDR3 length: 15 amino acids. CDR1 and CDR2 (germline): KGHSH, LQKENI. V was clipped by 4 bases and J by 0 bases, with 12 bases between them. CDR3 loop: CASSRNRDPNYGYTF. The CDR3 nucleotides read TGTGCCAGCTCACGGAACAGGGACCCTAACTATGGCTACACCTTC.

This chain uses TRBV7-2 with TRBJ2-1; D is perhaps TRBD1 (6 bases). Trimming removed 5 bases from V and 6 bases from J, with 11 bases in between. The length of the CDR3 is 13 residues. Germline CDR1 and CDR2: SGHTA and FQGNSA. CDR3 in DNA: TGTGCCAGCAGCCGGGACACCCTCAATGAGCAGTTCTTC. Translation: CASSRDTLNEQFF.

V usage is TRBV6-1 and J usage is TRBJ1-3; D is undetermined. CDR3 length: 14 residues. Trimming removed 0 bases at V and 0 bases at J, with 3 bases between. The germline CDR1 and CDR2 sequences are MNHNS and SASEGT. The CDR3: CASSEAFSGNTIYF. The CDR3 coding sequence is TGTGCCAGCAGTGAAGCATTCTCTGGAAACACCATATATTTT.

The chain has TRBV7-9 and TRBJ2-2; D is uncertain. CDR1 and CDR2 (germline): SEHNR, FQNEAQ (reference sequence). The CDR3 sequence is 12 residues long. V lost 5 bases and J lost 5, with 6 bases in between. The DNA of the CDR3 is TGTGCCAGCAGCCATACAACCGGGGAGCTGTTTTTT. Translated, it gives CASSHTTGELFF.

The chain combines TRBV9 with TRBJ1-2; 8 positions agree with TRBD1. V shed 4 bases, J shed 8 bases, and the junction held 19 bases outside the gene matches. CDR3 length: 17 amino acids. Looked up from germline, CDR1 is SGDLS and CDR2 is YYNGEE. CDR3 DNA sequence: TGTGCCAGCAGCCCACAGGTTGGACAGGGACTATCCGGCGGCTACACCTTC. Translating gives CASSPQVGQGLSGGYTF.

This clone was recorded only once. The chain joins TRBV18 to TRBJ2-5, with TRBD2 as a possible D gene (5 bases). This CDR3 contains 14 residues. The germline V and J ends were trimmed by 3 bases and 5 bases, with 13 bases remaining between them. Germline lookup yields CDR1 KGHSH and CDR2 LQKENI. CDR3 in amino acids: CASSPRPGSETQYF. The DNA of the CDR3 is TGTGCCAGCTCACCGAGACCGGGGTCGGAGACCCAGTACTTC. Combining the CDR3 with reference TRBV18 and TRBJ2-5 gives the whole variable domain NAGVMQNPRHLVRRRGQEARLRCSPMKGHSHVYWYRQLPEEGLKFMVYLQKENIIDESGMPKERFSAEFPKEGPSILRIQQVVRGDSAAYFCASSPRPGSETQYFGPGTRLLVL.

CDR3 loop: CASSQGSGAGDPHEQYF. DNA for the CDR3: TGTGCCAGCAGCCAAGGTAGTGGTGCGGGAGACCCCCACGAGCAGTACTTC. This sequence joins TRBV4-2 and TRBJ2-7; 7 positions match TRBD2. CDR3 size: 17 residues. Trimming cost V 1 base and J 5 bases; bases outside gene matches: 14. Germline V lookup: CDR1 LGHNA, CDR2 YNFKEQ.

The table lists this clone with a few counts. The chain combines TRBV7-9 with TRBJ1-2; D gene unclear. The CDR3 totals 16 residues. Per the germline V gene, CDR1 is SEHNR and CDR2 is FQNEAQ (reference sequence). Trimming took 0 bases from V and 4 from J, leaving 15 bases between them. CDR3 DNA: TGTGCCAGCAGCTTAGCTGGGCCAGTCATTTCCTATGGCTACACCTTC. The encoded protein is CASSLAGPVISYGYTF.

The DNA of the CDR3 is TGTGCCAGCAGACCTAGACAGGGGAATGAGCAGTTCTTC. Encoded protein: CASRPRQGNEQFF. The rearrangement links TRBV27 to TRBJ2-1, with 8 bases aligning to TRBD1. This CDR3 has 13 amino acids. The germline gives CDR1 MNHEY, CDR2 SMNVEV (reference sequence). V lost 6 bases and J lost 7; bases outside the gene matches: 5.

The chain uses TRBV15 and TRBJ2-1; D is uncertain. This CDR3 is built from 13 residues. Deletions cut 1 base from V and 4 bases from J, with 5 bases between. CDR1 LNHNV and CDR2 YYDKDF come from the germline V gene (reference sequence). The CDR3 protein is CATSRVPYNEQFF. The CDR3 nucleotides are TGTGCCACCAGCAGAGTCCCTTACAATGAGCAGTTCTTC.

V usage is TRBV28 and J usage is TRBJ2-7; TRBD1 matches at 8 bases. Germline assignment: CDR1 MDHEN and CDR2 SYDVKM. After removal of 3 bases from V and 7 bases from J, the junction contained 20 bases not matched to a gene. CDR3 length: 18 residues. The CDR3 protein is CASSFLASGTRGLSEQYF. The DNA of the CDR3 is TGTGCCAGCAGTTTCCTGGCCTCCGGGACCAGGGGGCTTTCAGAGCAGTACTTC. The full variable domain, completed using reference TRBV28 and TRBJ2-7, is DVKVTQSSRYLVKRTGEKVFLECVQDMDHENMFWYRQDPGLGLRLIYFSYDVKMKEKGDIPEGYSVSREKKERFSLILESASTNQTSMYLCASSFLASGTRGLSEQYFGPGTRLTVT.